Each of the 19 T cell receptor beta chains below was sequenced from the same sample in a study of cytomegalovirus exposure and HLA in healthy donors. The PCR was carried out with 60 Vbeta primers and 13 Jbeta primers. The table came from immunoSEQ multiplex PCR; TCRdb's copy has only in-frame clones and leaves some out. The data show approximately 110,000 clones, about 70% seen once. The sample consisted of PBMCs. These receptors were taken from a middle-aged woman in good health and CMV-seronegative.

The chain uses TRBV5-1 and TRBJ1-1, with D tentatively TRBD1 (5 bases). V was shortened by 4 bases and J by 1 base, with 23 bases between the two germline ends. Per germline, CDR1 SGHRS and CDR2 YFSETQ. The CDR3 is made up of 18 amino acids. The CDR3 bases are TGCGCCAGCAGCCCAGGGCAGGGTCCAGGGTTTAGGAACACTGAAGCTTTCTTT. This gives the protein CASSPGQGPGFRNTEAFF.

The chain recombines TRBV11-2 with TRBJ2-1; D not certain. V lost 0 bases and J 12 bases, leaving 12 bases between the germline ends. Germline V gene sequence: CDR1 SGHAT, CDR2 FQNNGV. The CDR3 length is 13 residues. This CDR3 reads CASSLDAATWQFF. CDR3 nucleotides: TGTGCCAGCAGCTTAGATGCGGCTACATGGCAGTTCTTC.

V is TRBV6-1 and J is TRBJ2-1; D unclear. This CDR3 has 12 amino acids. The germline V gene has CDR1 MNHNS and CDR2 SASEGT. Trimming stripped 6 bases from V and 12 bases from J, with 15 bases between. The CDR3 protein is CASSLTLQVQFF. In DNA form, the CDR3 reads TGTGCCAGCAGCTTGACCCTGCAGGTGCAGTTCTTC.

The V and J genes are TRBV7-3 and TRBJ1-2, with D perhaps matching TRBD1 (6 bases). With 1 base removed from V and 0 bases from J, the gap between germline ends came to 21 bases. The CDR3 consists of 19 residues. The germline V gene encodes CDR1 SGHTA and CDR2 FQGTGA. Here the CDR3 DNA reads TGTGCCAGCAGCTTAATGGGGGCGGATCCTCTCGTCACTAACTATGGCTACACCTTC. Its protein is CASSLMGADPLVTNYGYTF.

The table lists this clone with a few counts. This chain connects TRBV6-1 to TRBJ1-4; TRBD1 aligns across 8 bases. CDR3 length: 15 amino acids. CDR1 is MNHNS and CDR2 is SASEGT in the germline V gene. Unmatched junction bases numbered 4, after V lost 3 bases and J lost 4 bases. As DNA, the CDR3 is TGTGCCAGCAGTGATCACAGGGGGGGTAATGAAAAACTGTTTTTT. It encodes CASSDHRGGNEKLFF.

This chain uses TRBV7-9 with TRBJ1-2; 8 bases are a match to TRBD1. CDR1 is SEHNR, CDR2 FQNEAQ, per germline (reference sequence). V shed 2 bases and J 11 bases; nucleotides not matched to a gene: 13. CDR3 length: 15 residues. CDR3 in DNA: TGTGCCAGCAGCTTAAGGACAGGGAGTTACGGGGTGTACACCTTC. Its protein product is CASSLRTGSYGVYTF. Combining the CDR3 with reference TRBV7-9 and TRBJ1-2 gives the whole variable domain DTGVSQNPRHKITKRGQNVTFRCDPISEHNRLYWYRQTLGQGPEFLTYFQNEAQLEKSRLLSDRFSAERPKGSFSTLEIQRTEQGDSAMYLCASSLRTGSYGVYTFGSGTRLTVV.

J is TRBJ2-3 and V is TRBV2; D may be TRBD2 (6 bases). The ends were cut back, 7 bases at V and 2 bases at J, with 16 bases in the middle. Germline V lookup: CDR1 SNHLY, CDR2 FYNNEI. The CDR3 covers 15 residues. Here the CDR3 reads CASTGGGAFTDTQYF. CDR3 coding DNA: TGTGCCAGCACCGGGGGTGGGGCTTTCACAGATACGCAGTATTTT.

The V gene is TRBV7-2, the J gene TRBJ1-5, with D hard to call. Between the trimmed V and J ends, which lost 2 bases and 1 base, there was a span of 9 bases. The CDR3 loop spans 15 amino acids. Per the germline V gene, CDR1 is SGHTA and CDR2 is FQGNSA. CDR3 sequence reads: CASSLILASNQPQHF. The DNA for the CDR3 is TGTGCCAGCAGCTTAATCTTAGCCAGCAATCAGCCCCAGCATTTT.

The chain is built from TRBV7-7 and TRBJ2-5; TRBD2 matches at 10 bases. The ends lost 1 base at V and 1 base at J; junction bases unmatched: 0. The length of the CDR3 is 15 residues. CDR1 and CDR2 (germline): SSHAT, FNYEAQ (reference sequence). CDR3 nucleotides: TGTGCCAGCAGCTTAGGGACTAGCGGCCAAGAGACCCAGTACTTC. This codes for CASSLGTSGQETQYF. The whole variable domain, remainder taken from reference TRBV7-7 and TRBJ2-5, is GAGVSQSPRYKVTKRGQDVTLRCDPISSHATLYWYQQALGQGPEFLTYFNYEAQPDKSGLPSDRFSAERPEGSISTLTIQRTEQRDSAMYRCASSLGTSGQETQYFGPGTRLLVL.

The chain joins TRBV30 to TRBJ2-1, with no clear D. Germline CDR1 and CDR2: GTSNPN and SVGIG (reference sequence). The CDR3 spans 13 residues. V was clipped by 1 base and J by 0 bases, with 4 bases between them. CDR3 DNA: TGTGCCTGGAGTGGGAGCTCCTACAATGAGCAGTTCTTC. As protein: CAWSGSSYNEQFF.

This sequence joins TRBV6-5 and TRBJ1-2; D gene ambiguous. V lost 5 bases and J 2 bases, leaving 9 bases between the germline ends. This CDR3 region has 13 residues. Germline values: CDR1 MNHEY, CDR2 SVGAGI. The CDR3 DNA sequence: TGTGCCAGCAGTCCCGAGAGAAACTATGGCTACACCTTC. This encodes CASSPERNYGYTF.

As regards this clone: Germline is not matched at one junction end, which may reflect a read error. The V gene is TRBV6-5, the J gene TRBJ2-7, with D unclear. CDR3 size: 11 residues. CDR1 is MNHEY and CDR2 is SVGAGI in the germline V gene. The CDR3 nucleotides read TGTGCCAACAGTTCCCGAGGCGAGCAGTACTTC. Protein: CANSSRGEQYF.

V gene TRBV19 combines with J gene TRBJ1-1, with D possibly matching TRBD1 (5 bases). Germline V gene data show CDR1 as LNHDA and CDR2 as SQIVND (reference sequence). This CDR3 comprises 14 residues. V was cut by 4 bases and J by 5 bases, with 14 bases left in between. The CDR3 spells CASSNGGVGTEAFF. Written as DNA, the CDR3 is TGTGCCAGTAGTAATGGGGGGGTAGGGACTGAAGCTTTCTTT.

In DNA, the CDR3 is TGTGCCAGCAGCCAAGGCTTACCCGGGACTAGCGGGGGGTATACGCAGTATTTT. Its translation: CASSQGLPGTSGGYTQYF. V gene TRBV4-2 combines with J gene TRBJ2-3; 15 bases are shared with TRBD2. V lost 1 base to trimming and J lost 7 bases; unmatched junction nucleotides: 9. This CDR3 comprises 18 residues. The germline CDR1 and CDR2 sequences are LGHNA and YNFKEQ.

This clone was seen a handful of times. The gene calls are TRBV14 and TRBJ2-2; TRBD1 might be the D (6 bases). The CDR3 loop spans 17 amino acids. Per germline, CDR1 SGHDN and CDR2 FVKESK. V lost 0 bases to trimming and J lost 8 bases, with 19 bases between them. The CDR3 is CASSQDPTVWGPGELFF. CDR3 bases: TGTGCCAGCAGCCAAGATCCTACGGTGTGGGGGCCTGGGGAGCTGTTTTTT.

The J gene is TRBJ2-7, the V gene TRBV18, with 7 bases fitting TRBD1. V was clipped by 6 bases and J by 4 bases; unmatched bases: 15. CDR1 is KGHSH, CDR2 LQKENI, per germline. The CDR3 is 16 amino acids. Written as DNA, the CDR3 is TGTGCCAGCTCCCTCGGCCGGGACAGTTTTTTTTACGAGCAGTACTTC. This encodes CASSLGRDSFFYEQYF.

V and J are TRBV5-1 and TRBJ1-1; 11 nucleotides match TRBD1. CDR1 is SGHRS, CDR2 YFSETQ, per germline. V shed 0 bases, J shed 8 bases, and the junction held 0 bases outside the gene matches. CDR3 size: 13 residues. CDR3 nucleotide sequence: TGCGCCAGCAGCTTGGGGGACAGGGGGGAAGCTTTCTTT. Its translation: CASSLGDRGEAFF.

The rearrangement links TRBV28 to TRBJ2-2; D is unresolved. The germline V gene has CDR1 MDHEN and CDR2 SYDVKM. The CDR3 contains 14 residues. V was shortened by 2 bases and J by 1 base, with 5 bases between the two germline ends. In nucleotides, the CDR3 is TGTGCCAGCAGTTTACCCTGGAACACCGGGGAGCTGTTTTTT. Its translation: CASSLPWNTGELFF.

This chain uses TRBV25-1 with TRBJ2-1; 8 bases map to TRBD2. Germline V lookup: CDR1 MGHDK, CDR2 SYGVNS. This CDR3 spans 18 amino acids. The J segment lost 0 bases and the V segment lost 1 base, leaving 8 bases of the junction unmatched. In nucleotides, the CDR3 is TGTGCCAGCAGTGAATCCGCGGGAGGCCCGGGCTCCTACAATGAGCAGTTCTTC. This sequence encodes CASSESAGGPGSYNEQFF.